These T cell receptor beta chains were read from a single sample in a study of T cell responses to AZD1222 COVID-19 vaccine. Data came from immunoSEQ multiplex PCR; TCRdb stores just in-frame clones and leaves some out. Of around 120,000 clones in the sample, approximately 85% were seen once. The specimen was peripheral blood, collected on day 0 of MenACWY control vaccination. The receptors originated from an adult in good health. Both conserved end residues are part of each CDR3. Each record gives: D gene, V gene, clone size, J gene, CDR3 protein, CDR3 DNA. The D gene is left open where the match is weak. Size values are once, few and many counts, or a class for expanded clones, and some rows have none.

d_call: NA; v_call: TRBV19; clone_size: NA; j_call: TRBJ2-3; cdr3_aa: CASSRRRGSTDTQYF; cdr3_nt: TGTGCCAGTAGTAGGAGGCGGGGTTCCACAGATACGCAGTATTTT
d_call: NA; v_call: TRBV6-6; clone_size: NA; j_call: TRBJ2-5; cdr3_aa: CASSYGTNRQETQYF; cdr3_nt: TGTGCCAGCAGTTACGGGACCAATAGACAAGAGACCCAGTACTTC
d_call: TRBD2; v_call: TRBV5-1; clone_size: NA; j_call: TRBJ2-1; cdr3_aa: CASKSGGTYNEQFF; cdr3_nt: TGCGCCAGCAAGTCGGGGGGTACTTACAATGAGCAGTTCTTC
d_call: NA; v_call: TRBV3-1/TRBV3-2; clone_size: NA; j_call: TRBJ2-2; cdr3_aa: CASSRTDTGELFF; cdr3_nt: TGTGCCAGCAGCCGGACAGACACCGGGGAGCTGTTTTTT
d_call: NA; v_call: TRBV9; clone_size: few; j_call: TRBJ1-1; cdr3_aa: CASSKRWNTEAFF; cdr3_nt: TGTGCCAGCAGCAAACGATGGAACACTGAAGCTTTCTTT
d_call: NA; v_call: TRBV5-8; clone_size: NA; j_call: TRBJ1-6; cdr3_aa: CASSIGMGNSPLHF; cdr3_nt: TGTGCCAGCAGCATAGGGATGGGGAATTCACCCCTCCACTTT
d_call: TRBD2; v_call: TRBV11-1; clone_size: once; j_call: TRBJ2-1; cdr3_aa: CASSLGTSGGNEQFF; cdr3_nt: TGTGCCAGCAGCTTGGGAACTAGCGGGGGGAATGAGCAGTTCTTC
d_call: NA; v_call: TRBV29-1; clone_size: NA; j_call: TRBJ2-1; cdr3_aa: CSVESDFYNEQFF; cdr3_nt: TGCAGCGTTGAGTCGGACTTTTACAATGAGCAGTTCTTC
d_call: NA; v_call: TRBV9; clone_size: NA; j_call: TRBJ2-1; cdr3_aa: CASSPPQVLSSYNEQFF; cdr3_nt: TGTGCCAGCAGCCCACCACAAGTCCTAAGCTCCTACAATGAGCAGTTCTTC
d_call: NA; v_call: TRBV5-5; clone_size: few; j_call: TRBJ1-1; cdr3_aa: CASRKARQGLNTEAFF; cdr3_nt: TGTGCCAGCAGGAAGGCCCGCCAGGGGCTTAACACTGAAGCTTTCTTT
d_call: NA; v_call: TRBV19; clone_size: NA; j_call: TRBJ1-4; cdr3_aa: CASRRGSTNEKLFF; cdr3_nt: TGTGCCAGTAGGAGGGGTTCAACTAATGAAAAACTGTTTTTT
d_call: NA; v_call: TRBV27; clone_size: NA; j_call: TRBJ2-2; cdr3_aa: CASSLQGGDTGELFF; cdr3_nt: TGTGCCAGCAGTCTCCAGGGGGGGGACACCGGGGAGCTGTTTTTT
d_call: NA; v_call: TRBV5-1; clone_size: NA; j_call: TRBJ2-3; cdr3_aa: CASSPALGAAQVTQYF; cdr3_nt: TGCGCCAGCAGCCCGGCTTTGGGGGCCGCACAAGTTACGCAGTATTTT
d_call: NA; v_call: TRBV18; clone_size: NA; j_call: TRBJ1-3; cdr3_aa: CASSPTTFNSGNTIYF; cdr3_nt: TGTGCCAGCTCACCAACGACATTCAACTCTGGAAACACCATATATTTT
d_call: NA; v_call: TRBV6-5; clone_size: NA; j_call: TRBJ2-7; cdr3_aa: CASSYSDGADEQYF; cdr3_nt: TGTGCCAGCAGTTACTCGGACGGGGCGGACGAGCAGTACTTC
d_call: NA; v_call: TRBV28; clone_size: NA; j_call: TRBJ1-3; cdr3_aa: CASSLIGGSGNTIYF; cdr3_nt: TGTGCCAGCAGTTTGATAGGGGGCTCTGGAAACACCATATATTTT
d_call: NA; v_call: TRBV7-8; clone_size: NA; j_call: TRBJ2-7; cdr3_aa: CASSLGEVGYEQYF; cdr3_nt: TGTGCCAGCAGCTTAGGAGAGGTGGGCTACGAGCAGTACTTC
d_call: NA; v_call: TRBV4-2; clone_size: NA; j_call: TRBJ1-6; cdr3_aa: CASAAGPAKNSPLHF; cdr3_nt: TGTGCCAGTGCGGCGGGGCCCGCGAAAAATTCACCCCTCCACTTT
d_call: NA; v_call: TRBV4-3; clone_size: NA; j_call: TRBJ1-1; cdr3_aa: CASSQDTAGAEAFF; cdr3_nt: TGCGCCAGCAGCCAAGATACGGCGGGGGCTGAAGCTTTCTTT
d_call: NA; v_call: TRBV5-6; clone_size: NA; j_call: TRBJ1-5; cdr3_aa: CASSSYTIEQPQHF; cdr3_nt: TGTGCCAGCAGCTCCTACACGATTGAGCAGCCCCAGCATTTT
d_call: TRBD1; v_call: TRBV14; clone_size: NA; j_call: TRBJ2-3; cdr3_aa: CASSQWDRVNF; cdr3_nt: TGTGCCAGCAGCCAATGGGACAGGGTAAATTTT
d_call: NA; v_call: TRBV9; clone_size: NA; j_call: TRBJ2-3; cdr3_aa: CASSPSTSLKQYF; cdr3_nt: TGTGCCAGCAGCCCATCCACTTCCTTAAAACAGTATTTT
d_call: NA; v_call: TRBV12-3/TRBV12-4; clone_size: NA; j_call: TRBJ2-7; cdr3_aa: CASRSQGYEQYF; cdr3_nt: TGTGCCAGCAGAAGCCAGGGCTACGAGCAGTACTTC
d_call: TRBD1; v_call: TRBV7-2; clone_size: NA; j_call: TRBJ2-3; cdr3_aa: CASSYTGTGGADTQYF; cdr3_nt: TGTGCCAGCAGCTACACCGGGACAGGGGGCGCGGATACGCAGTATTTT
d_call: NA; v_call: TRBV5-4; clone_size: NA; j_call: TRBJ2-1; cdr3_aa: CASRPSRGGYNEQFF; cdr3_nt: TGTGCCAGCAGACCTAGCAGGGGGGGGTACAATGAGCAGTTCTTC
d_call: NA; v_call: TRBV9; clone_size: NA; j_call: TRBJ1-4; cdr3_aa: CARNGRQGNEKLFF; cdr3_nt: TGTGCCAGAAATGGTAGGCAGGGAAACGAAAAACTGTTTTTT
d_call: NA; v_call: TRBV4-2; clone_size: NA; j_call: TRBJ1-2; cdr3_aa: CASTPGQRHYGYTF; cdr3_nt: TGTGCCAGCACCCCCGGACAGCGACACTATGGCTACACCTTC
d_call: NA; v_call: TRBV12-3/TRBV12-4; clone_size: NA; j_call: TRBJ2-3; cdr3_aa: CASSDYGTDTQYF; cdr3_nt: TGTGCCAGCAGTGACTACGGCACAGATACGCAGTATTTT
d_call: NA; v_call: TRBV19; clone_size: NA; j_call: TRBJ1-1; cdr3_aa: CASSIGTNTEAFF; cdr3_nt: TGTGCCAGTAGTATTGGGACGAACACTGAAGCTTTCTTT
d_call: NA; v_call: TRBV28; clone_size: NA; j_call: TRBJ1-2; cdr3_aa: CASGRTNYGYTF; cdr3_nt: TGTGCCAGCGGACGGACCAACTATGGCTACACCTTC
d_call: NA; v_call: TRBV7-2; clone_size: NA; j_call: TRBJ2-7; cdr3_aa: CASSPEVGREQYF; cdr3_nt: TGTGCCAGCAGCCCAGAGGTGGGGAGGGAGCAGTACTTC
d_call: TRBD2; v_call: TRBV5-4; clone_size: NA; j_call: TRBJ2-1; cdr3_aa: CASSRGLAGGPSSYNEQFF; cdr3_nt: TGTGCCAGCAGCCGCGGACTAGCGGGGGGGCCAAGCTCCTACAATGAGCAGTTCTTC
d_call: NA; v_call: TRBV6-5; clone_size: NA; j_call: TRBJ1-4; cdr3_aa: CASSLGRGEKLFF; cdr3_nt: TGTGCCAGCAGTCTGGGTCGGGGTGAAAAACTGTTTTTT
d_call: TRBD2; v_call: TRBV3-1/TRBV3-2; clone_size: NA; j_call: TRBJ2-1; cdr3_aa: CASSQVRGGGHEQFF; cdr3_nt: TGTGCCAGCAGCCAAGTTCGGGGGGGCGGTCATGAGCAGTTCTTC
d_call: NA; v_call: TRBV4-1; clone_size: NA; j_call: TRBJ2-3; cdr3_aa: CASSQVSGDTDTQYF; cdr3_nt: TGCGCCAGCAGCCAAGTATCCGGGGACACAGATACGCAGTATTTT
d_call: TRBD2; v_call: TRBV28; clone_size: NA; j_call: TRBJ2-7; cdr3_aa: CASTRRGSGTYEQYF; cdr3_nt: TGTGCCAGCACCCGGCGGGGGTCAGGAACCTACGAGCAGTACTTC
d_call: NA; v_call: TRBV6-5; clone_size: NA; j_call: TRBJ2-7; cdr3_aa: CASKRPSTSSYEQYF; cdr3_nt: TGTGCCAGCAAGCGGCCCTCAACGAGCTCCTACGAGCAGTACTTC
d_call: NA; v_call: TRBV28; clone_size: NA; j_call: TRBJ1-2; cdr3_aa: CASSFAGNGYTF; cdr3_nt: TGTGCCAGCAGTTTCGCAGGGAATGGCTACACCTTC
d_call: NA; v_call: TRBV19; clone_size: NA; j_call: TRBJ2-2; cdr3_aa: CATEAGANTGELFF; cdr3_nt: TGTGCCACTGAAGCGGGCGCGAACACCGGGGAGCTGTTTTTT
d_call: NA; v_call: TRBV7-2; clone_size: NA; j_call: TRBJ1-2; cdr3_aa: CASSLGTIGRHHTF; cdr3_nt: TGTGCCAGCAGCTTAGGGACTATCGGGAGGCATCACACCTTC
d_call: TRBD2; v_call: TRBV5-4; clone_size: NA; j_call: TRBJ2-7; cdr3_aa: CASSSAPGLASSYEQYF; cdr3_nt: TGTGCCAGCAGCTCCGCTCCGGGACTAGCGTCCTCCTACGAGCAGTACTTC
d_call: NA; v_call: TRBV4-3; clone_size: NA; j_call: TRBJ2-3; cdr3_aa: CASSQDQGLRGTDTQYF; cdr3_nt: TGCGCCAGCAGCCAAGATCAAGGGCTGAGGGGCACAGATACGCAGTATTTT
d_call: NA; v_call: TRBV5-5; clone_size: NA; j_call: TRBJ1-1; cdr3_aa: CASSFSSNTEAFF; cdr3_nt: TGTGCCAGCAGCTTTTCCTCAAACACTGAAGCTTTCTTT
d_call: NA; v_call: TRBV5-4; clone_size: NA; j_call: TRBJ1-4; cdr3_aa: CASSRESNEKLFF; cdr3_nt: TGTGCCAGCAGCCGAGAGTCTAATGAAAAACTGTTTTTT
d_call: NA; v_call: TRBV11-2; clone_size: NA; j_call: TRBJ1-3; cdr3_aa: CASNPAGFVSTIYF; cdr3_nt: TGTGCCAGCAACCCCGCTGGCTTTGTCTCCACCATATATTTT
d_call: NA; v_call: TRBV7-8; clone_size: NA; j_call: TRBJ1-4; cdr3_aa: CASSGGPGREKLFF; cdr3_nt: TGTGCCAGCAGCGGAGGCCCGGGGAGGGAAAAACTGTTTTTT
d_call: NA; v_call: TRBV6-6; clone_size: NA; j_call: TRBJ2-1; cdr3_aa: CASNLRTSSYNEQFF; cdr3_nt: TGTGCCAGCAACCTCCGGACGAGCTCCTACAATGAGCAGTTCTTC
d_call: TRBD1; v_call: TRBV4-1; clone_size: NA; j_call: TRBJ2-7; cdr3_aa: CASSFPGQGKYEQYF; cdr3_nt: TGCGCCAGCAGCTTCCCGGGACAGGGGAAGTACGAGCAGTACTTC
d_call: TRBD2; v_call: TRBV10-1; clone_size: NA; j_call: TRBJ2-1; cdr3_aa: CASSIAGGNNEQFF; cdr3_nt: TGCGCCAGCAGTATAGCGGGGGGTAACAATGAGCAGTTCTTC
d_call: NA; v_call: TRBV11-1; clone_size: NA; j_call: TRBJ1-2; cdr3_aa: CASSPNSNYGYTF; cdr3_nt: TGTGCCAGCAGCCCGAACAGCAACTATGGCTACACCTTC
d_call: TRBD2; v_call: TRBV7-9; clone_size: once; j_call: TRBJ2-7; cdr3_aa: CASSLGLAGPYEQYF; cdr3_nt: TGTGCCAGCAGCTTGGGACTAGCGGGTCCCTACGAGCAGTACTTC